These T cell receptor beta chains were read from a single sample in a study of T cells in Graves' hyperthyroidism and ophthalmopathy. TCRdb called the multiplex PCR reads again in MiXCR, with one record for every CDR3 protein. This repertoire shows hundreds of thousands of distinct CDR3 sequences, approximately 36% found once; its top ten account for roughly 30%. The sequencing input was blood. Receptors were obtained from a woman in her forties with Graves' hyperthyroidism. Both conserved end residues are trimmed from each CDR3. Clone size is stated in some rows and not others, as once, few, many or a class when expanded.

abundance	v_gene	CDR3aa
many	TRBV5-1	ASSLVGTDYLYGYT
many	TRBV29-1	SVHSLNTEAF
NA	TRBV7-2	ASSGGSWNGTQY
NA	TRBV7-2	ASSLTFGTGGLEQY
NA	TRBV10-3	AIREDGGEKLF
many	TRBV7-9	ASSLDRAQETQY
few	TRBV25-1	ASSEADRIMNTEAF
NA	TRBV4-1	ASSQRENMGYEQY
few	TRBV11-2	ASSLDEGRLASYEQY
few	TRBV13	ASSFSPGTGGWETQY
many	TRBV7-7	ASSSGLAGGRETQY
NA	TRBV12-3/TRBV12-4	ASSRTGDWGEQY
NA	TRBV12-5	ASGSPTENTGELF
many	TRBV7-2	ASSSDANTGELF
many	TRBV20-1	SARAQDSWETQY
few	TRBV10-3	AIRSHGANVLT
NA	TRBV12-3/TRBV12-4	ASSPSSVHGELF
many	TRBV19	ASSQDESHQPQH
few	TRBV6-6	ASNQDSYGYT
few	TRBV7-2	ASSLNPGTGGSDGYT
many	TRBV5-1	ASSLAGGEAF
NA	TRBV10-3	AISSGSYEQY
NA	TRBV10-3	AISAQEAQY
many	TRBV29-1	SVYGDKHYGYT
few	TRBV6-2/TRBV6-3	ASTGGEGMGNQPQH
few	TRBV5-5	ASSLAVYDRGLRETQY
NA	TRBV20-1	SARGALAGQPQH
many	TRBV12-3/TRBV12-4	ASSPALHDIGETQY
NA	TRBV5-1	ASSPTSTGTSGQETQY
many	TRBV20-1	SAIVPLMFGYT
once	TRBV7-9	AWSGQYYEQY
NA	TRBV4-3	ASSLRQAPANEELF
NA	TRBV29-1	SADDRDLSEQY
NA	TRBV11-2	ASSRGLAGAYSPLH
NA	TRBV2	ASSPQGVGTDTQY
many	TRBV29-1	SAGTEGYGYT
NA	TRBV19	ASSIMGTAGRTSPLH